What follows is one T cell receptor (beta chain) and its context. Its matching antigen is unknown. Clones were sequenced by immunoSEQ multiplex PCR, and TCRdb holds only the in-frame ones, with some missing. The sample holds 250,000 to 400,000 clones, nearly 90% seen once. The data were obtained in a study of cytomegalovirus exposure and HLA in healthy donors. Study-level points and caveats: Rare TCR sequences predominated, though certain public TCRs were found in many donors. High sensitivity and specificity were reportedly achieved when the classifier diagnosed cytomegalovirus status.

In germline, CDR1 is MNHEY, CDR2 SVGAGI. The CDR3 is 13 amino acids. V lost 7 bases and J 0 bases, leaving 7 bases between the germline ends. The clonotype comes from a man younger than 45 in good health and CMV-seronegative. This chain connects TRBV6-5 to TRBJ1-5, with D maybe TRBD1 (5 bases). The source material was PBMCs. Here the CDR3 DNA reads TGTGCCAGCAAACAGGATAGCAATCAGCCCCAGCATTTT. It yields the protein CASKQDSNQPQHF.